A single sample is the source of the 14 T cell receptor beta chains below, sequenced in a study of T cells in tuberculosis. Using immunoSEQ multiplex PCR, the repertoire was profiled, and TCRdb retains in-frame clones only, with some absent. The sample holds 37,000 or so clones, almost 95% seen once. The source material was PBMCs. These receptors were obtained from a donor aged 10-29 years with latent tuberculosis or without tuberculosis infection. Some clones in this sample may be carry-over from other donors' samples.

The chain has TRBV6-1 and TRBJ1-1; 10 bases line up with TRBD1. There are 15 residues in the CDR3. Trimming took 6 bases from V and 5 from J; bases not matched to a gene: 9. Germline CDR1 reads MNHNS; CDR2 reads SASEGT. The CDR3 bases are TGTGCCAGCAGCGCCGGGACAGGGGTAAGAACTGAAGCTTTCTTT. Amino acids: CASSAGTGVRTEAFF.

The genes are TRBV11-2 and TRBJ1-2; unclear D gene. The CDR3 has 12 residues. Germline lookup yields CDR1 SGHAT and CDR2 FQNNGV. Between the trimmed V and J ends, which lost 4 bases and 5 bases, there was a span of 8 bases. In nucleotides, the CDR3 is TGTGCCAGCAGCTCGTATGAGTATGGCTACACCTTC. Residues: CASSSYEYGYTF.

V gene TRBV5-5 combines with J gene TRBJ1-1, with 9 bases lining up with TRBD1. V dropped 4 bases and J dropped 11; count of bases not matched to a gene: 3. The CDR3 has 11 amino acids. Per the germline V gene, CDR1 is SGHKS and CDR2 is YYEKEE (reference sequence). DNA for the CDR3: TGTGCCAGCAGCGGACAGGGGTCGGCTTTCTTT. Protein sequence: CASSGQGSAFF.

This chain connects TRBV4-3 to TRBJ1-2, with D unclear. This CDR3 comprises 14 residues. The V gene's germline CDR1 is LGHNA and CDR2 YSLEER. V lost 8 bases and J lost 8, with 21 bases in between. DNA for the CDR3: TGCGCCAGCTCCCCGTGGCTCGGACTCGGAGGCTACACCTTC. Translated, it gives CASSPWLGLGGYTF.

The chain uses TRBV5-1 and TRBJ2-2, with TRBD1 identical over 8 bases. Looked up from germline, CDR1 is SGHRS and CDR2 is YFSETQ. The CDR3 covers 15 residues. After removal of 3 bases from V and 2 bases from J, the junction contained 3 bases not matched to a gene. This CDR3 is CASSWDRHNTGELFF. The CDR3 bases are TGCGCCAGCAGCTGGGACAGGCACAACACCGGGGAGCTGTTTTTT.

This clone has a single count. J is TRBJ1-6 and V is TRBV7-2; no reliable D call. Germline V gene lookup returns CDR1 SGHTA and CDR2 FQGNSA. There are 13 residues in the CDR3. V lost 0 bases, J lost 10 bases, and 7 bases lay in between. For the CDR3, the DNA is TGTGCCAGCAGCTTAGCGCGGGGATCACCCCTCCACTTT. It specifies CASSLARGSPLHF.

Here the CDR3 reads CASSPSTVGYEQYF. The DNA for the CDR3 is TGTGCCAGCAGCCCTTCGACAGTAGGCTACGAGCAGTACTTC. This chain links TRBV9 with TRBJ2-7; a possible D gene is TRBD1 (5 bases). The germline gives CDR1 SGDLS, CDR2 YYNGEE. This CDR3 is built from 14 residues. V lost 4 bases to trimming and J lost 3 bases, with 14 bases between them.

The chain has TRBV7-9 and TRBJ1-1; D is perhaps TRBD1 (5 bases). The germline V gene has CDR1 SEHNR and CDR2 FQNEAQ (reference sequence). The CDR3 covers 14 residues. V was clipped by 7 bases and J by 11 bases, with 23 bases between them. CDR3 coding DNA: TGTGCCAGCAAAGTTAATGCCGCGGGGGTCGCGGCTTTCTTT. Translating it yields CASKVNAAGVAAFF.

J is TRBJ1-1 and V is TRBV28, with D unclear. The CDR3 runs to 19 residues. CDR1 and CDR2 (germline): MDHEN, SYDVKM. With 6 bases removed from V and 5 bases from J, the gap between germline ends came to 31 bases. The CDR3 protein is CASRTERAQFKSSLTEAFF. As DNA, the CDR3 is TGTGCCAGCAGGACTGAGAGAGCGCAGTTTAAGAGCTCCCTGACTGAAGCTTTCTTT.

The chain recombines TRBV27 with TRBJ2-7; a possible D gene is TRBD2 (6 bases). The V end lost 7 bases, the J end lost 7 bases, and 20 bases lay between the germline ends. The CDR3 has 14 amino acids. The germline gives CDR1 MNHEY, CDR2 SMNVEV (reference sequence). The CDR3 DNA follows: TGTGCCAGCACCTCCACCCTATCGGGGGAAGAGCAGTACTTC. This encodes CASTSTLSGEEQYF.

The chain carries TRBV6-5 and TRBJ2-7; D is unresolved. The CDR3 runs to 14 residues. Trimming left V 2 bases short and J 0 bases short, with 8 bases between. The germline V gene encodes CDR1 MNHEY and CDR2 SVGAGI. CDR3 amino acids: CASSYGQYSYEQYF. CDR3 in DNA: TGTGCCAGCAGTTACGGGCAGTACTCCTACGAGCAGTACTTC.

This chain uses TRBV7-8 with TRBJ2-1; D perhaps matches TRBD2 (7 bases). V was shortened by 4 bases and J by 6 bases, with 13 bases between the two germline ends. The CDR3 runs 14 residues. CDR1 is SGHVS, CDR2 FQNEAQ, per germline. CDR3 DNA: TGTGCCAGCAGCTGGGGGGCTAGCGGCAATGAGCAGTTCTTC. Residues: CASSWGASGNEQFF. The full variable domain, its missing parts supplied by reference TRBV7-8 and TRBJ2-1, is GAGVSQSPRYKVAKRGQDVALRCDPISGHVSLFWYQQALGQGPEFLTYFQNEAQLDKSGLPSDRFFAERPEGSVSTLKIQRTQQEDSAVYLCASSWGASGNEQFFGPGTRLTVL.

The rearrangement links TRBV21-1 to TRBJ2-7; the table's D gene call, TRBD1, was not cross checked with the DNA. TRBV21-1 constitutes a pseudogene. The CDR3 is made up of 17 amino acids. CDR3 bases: TGTGCCAGCAGCAAAGCGAAATTTGGGGACAGGACCTACGAGCAGTACTTC. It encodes CASSKAKFGDRTYEQYF.

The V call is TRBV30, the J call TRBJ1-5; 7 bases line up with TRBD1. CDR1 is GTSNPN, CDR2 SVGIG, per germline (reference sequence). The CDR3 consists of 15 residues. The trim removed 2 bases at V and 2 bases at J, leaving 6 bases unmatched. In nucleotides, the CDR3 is TGTGCCTGGAGTCGTACAGGGGTTCGCAATCAGCCCCAGCATTTT. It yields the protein CAWSRTGVRNQPQHF.